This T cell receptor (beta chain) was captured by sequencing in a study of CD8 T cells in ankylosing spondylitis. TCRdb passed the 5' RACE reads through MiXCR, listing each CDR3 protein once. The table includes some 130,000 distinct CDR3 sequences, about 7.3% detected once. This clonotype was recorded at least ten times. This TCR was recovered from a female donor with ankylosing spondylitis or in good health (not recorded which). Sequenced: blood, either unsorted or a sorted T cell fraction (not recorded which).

The CDR3 is CASSKDSRNEQFF. CDR3 bases: TGCGCCAGCAGTAAGGACTCACGCAATGAGCAGTTCTTC. V usage is TRBV5-1 and J usage is TRBJ2-1; weak D call: TRBD2 (5 bases). Trimming left V 5 bases short and J 6 bases short, with 12 bases between. This CDR3 contains 13 residues. Germline V gene data show CDR1 as SGHRS and CDR2 as YFSETQ. Based on the CDR3 plus reference TRBV5-1 and TRBJ2-1, the full variable domain is KAGVTQTPRYLIKTRGQQVTLSCSPISGHRSVSWYQQTPGQGLQFLFEYFSETQRNKGNFPGRFSGRQFSNSRSEMNVSTLELGDSALYLCASSKDSRNEQFFGPGTRLTVL.